The clone carrying this T cell receptor (beta chain) was seen ten or more times. Unique molecular identifiers were incorporated during preparation of the TCRbeta library. One entry per CDR3 protein, called by TCRdb with MiXCR from the PCR reads. This sample yields some 220,000 distinct CDR3 sequences, of which approximately 11% are seen a single time; approximately 30% belongs to the top ten. The data belong to a study of T-cell reconstitution after alpha-beta-depleted transplantation in children. The CDR3 is made up of 15 amino acids. Trimming took 7 bases from V and 8 from J; bases not matched to a gene: 10.

V usage is TRBV12-3 or TRBV12-4 and J usage is TRBJ1-6; TRBD1 matches 8 bases. This sequence was found in a child less than two years old with acute myeloid leukemia, due to receive a stem cell transplant. The sample consisted of PBMCs, taken before TCRalphabeta/CD19-depleted stem cell transplant. The CDR3 sequence: CASNRGGPVDSPLHF. As DNA, the CDR3 is TGTGCCAGCAACAGGGGGGGGCCGGTTGATTCACCCCTCCACTTT.